This TCR beta chain emerged from a study of blood T cells in healthy people across ages. Study results and caveats: Per million T cells, TCR beta diversity dropped roughly linearly as age increased.

Healthy Caucasian individuals from Russia aged 6 to 90 served as donors. On this clonotype: The antigen is not known.

Primers used in a second PCR of about 6 to 11 cycles were a sample-barcoded 5' primer and a J-beta primer mix. TCRdb reprocessed the 5' RACE reads with MiXCR, giving one entry per CDR3 protein. This sample has around 790,000 distinct CDR3 sequences; roughly 44% occur once, and the top ten carry about a fifth. V was trimmed by 5 bases and J by 6 bases, leaving 14 bases between them. This CDR3 spans 13 amino acids. Germline CDR1 reads SGHRS; CDR2 reads YFSETQ. The sequencing sample was made of blood. The J gene is TRBJ1-1, the V gene TRBV5-1; D might be TRBD1 (5 bases). The clonotype was recovered from a man aged 55 to 70 in good health. The CDR3 region is CASRSGTGAEAFF. The DNA for the CDR3 is TGCGCCAGCAGAAGCGGGACCGGCGCTGAAGCTTTCTTT.